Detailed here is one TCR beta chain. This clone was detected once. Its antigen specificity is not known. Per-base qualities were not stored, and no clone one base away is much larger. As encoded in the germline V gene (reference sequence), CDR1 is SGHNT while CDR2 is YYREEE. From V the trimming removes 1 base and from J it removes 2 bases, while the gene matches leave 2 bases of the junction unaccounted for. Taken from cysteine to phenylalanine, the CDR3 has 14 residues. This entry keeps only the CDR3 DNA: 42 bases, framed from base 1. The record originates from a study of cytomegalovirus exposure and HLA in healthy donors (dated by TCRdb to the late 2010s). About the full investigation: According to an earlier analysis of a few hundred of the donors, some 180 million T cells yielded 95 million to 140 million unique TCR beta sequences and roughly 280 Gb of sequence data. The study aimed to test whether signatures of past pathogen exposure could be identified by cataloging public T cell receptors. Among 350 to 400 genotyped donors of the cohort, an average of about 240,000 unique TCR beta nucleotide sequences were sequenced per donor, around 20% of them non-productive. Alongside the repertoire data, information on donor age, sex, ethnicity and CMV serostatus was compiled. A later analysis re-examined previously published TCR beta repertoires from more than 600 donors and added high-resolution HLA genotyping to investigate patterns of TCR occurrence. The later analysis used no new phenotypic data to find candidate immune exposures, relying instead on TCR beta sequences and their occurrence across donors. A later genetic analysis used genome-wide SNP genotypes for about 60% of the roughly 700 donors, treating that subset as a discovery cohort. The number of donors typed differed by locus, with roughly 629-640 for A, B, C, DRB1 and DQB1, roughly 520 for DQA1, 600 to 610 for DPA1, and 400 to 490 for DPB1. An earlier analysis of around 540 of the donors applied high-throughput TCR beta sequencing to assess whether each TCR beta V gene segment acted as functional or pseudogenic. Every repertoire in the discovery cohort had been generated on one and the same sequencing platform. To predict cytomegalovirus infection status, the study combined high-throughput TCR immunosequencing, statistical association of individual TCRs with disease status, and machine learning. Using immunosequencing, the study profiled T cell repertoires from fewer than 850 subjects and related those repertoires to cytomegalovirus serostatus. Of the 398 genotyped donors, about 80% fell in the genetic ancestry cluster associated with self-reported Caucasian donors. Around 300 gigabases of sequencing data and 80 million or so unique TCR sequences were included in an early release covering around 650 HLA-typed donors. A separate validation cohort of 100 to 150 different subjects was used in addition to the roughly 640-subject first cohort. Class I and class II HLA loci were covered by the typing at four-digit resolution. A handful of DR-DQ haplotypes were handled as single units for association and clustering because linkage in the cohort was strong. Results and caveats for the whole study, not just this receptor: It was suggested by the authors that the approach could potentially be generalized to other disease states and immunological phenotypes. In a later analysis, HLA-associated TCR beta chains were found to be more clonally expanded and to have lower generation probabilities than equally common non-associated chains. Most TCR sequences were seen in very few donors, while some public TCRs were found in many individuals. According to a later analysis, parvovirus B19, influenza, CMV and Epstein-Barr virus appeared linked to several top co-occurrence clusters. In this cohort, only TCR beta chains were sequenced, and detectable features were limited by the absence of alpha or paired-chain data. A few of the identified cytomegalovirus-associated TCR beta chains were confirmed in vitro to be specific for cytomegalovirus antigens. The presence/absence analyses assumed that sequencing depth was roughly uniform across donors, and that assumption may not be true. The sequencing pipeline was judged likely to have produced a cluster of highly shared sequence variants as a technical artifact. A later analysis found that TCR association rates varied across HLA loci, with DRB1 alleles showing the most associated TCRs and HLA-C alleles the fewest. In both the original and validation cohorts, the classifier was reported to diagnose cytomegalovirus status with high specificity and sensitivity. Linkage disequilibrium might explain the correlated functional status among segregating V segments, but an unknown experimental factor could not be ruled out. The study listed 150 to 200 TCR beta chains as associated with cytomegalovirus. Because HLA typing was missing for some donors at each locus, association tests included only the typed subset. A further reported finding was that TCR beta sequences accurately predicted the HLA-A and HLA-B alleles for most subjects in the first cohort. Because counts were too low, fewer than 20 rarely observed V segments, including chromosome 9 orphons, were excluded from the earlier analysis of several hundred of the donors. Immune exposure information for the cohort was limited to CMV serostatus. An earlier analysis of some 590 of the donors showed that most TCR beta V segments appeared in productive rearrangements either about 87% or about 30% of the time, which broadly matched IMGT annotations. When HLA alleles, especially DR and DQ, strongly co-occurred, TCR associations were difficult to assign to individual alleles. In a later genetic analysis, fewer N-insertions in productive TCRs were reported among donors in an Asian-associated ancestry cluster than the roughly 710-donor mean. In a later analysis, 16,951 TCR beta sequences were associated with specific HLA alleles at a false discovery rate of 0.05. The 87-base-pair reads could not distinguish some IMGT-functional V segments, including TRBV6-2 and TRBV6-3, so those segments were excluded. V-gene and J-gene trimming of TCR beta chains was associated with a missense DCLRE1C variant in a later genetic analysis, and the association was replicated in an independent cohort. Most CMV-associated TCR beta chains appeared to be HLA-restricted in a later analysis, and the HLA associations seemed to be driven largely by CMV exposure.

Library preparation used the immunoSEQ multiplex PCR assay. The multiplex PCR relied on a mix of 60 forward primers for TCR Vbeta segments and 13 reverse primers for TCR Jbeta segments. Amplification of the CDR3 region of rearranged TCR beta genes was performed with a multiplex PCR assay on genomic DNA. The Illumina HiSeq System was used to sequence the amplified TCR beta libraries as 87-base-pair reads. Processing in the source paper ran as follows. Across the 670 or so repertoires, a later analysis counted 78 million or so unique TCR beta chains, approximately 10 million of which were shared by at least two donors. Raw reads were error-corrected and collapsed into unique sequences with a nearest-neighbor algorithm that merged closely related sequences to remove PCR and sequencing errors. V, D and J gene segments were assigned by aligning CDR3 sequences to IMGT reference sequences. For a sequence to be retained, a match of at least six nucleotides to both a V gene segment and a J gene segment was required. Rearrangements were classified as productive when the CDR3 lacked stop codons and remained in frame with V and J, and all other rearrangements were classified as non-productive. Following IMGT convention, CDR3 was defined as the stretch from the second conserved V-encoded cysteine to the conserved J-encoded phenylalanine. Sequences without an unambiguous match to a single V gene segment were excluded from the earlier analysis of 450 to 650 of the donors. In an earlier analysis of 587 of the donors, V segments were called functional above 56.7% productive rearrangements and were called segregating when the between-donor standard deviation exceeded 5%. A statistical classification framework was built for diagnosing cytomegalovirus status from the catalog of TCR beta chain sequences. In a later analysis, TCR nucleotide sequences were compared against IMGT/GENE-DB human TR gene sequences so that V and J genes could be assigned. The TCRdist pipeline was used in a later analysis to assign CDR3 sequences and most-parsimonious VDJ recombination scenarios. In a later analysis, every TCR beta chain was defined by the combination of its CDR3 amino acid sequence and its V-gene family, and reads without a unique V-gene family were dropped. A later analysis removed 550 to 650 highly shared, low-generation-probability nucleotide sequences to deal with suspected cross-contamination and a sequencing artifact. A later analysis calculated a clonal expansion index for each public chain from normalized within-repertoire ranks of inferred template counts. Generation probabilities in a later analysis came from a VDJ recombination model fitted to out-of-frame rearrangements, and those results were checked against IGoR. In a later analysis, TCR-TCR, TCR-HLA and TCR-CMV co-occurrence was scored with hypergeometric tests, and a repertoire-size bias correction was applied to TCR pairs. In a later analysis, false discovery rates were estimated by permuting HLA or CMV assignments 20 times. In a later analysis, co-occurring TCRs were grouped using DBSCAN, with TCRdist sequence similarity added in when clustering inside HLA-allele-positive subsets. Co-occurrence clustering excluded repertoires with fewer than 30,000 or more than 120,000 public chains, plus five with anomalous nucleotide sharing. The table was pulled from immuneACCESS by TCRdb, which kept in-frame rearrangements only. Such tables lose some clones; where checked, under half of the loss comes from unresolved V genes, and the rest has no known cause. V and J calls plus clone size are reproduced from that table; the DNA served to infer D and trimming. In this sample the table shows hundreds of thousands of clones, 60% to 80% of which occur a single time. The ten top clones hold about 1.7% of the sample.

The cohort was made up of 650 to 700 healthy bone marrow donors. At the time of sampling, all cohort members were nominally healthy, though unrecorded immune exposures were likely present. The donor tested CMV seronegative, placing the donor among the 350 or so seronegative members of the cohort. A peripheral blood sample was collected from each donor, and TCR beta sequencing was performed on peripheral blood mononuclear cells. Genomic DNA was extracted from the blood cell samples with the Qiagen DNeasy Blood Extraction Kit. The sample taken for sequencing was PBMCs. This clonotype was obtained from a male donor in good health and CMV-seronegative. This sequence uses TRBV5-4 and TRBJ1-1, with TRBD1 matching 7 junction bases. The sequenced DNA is TGTGCCAGCAGCTTGCGGACAGGAAACACTGAAGCTTTCTTT. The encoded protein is CASSLRTGNTEAFF.